The 18 T cell receptor beta chains presented below share a single source sample, sequenced in a study of vaccination and CD4 T cells after COVID-19. The treatment denotes: roughly ten-day PBMC culture with coronavirus spike peptide pools or control peptides (ViraFEST assay). Antigens for these TCRs are unknown. At the Johns Hopkins FTIC core, DNA taken from cultured CD4+ T cells was sequenced by way of the Oncomine TCR Beta short-read assay. Each CDR3 protein is one row after TCRdb ran MiXCR on the PCR reads. Of 7,500 or so distinct CDR3 sequences listed, more than 60% are singletons. Sequences were obtained from CD4+ T cells from blood, cultured in vitro. The receptor source for this set is a human donor who had recovered from COVID-19.

This chain connects TRBV28 to TRBJ2-3; TRBD2 matches 9 bases. The CDR3 spans 17 residues. The germline gives CDR1 MDHEN, CDR2 SYDVKM. The V segment lost 2 bases and the J segment 2 bases; nucleotides outside the gene matches: 8. The CDR3 loop is CASSLAFLAGTTDTQYF. Here the CDR3 DNA reads TGTGCCAGCAGTTTAGCCTTCCTAGCGGGGACCACAGATACGCAGTATTTT.

The CDR3 DNA sequence: TGTGCCAGCACGATGAAGGTCCCGTCCATGGATTCACCCCTCCACTTT. Translation: CASTMKVPSMDSPLHF. The rearrangement joins TRBV28 to TRBJ1-6; D unclear. Trimming left V 7 bases short and J 8 bases short, with 21 bases between. This CDR3 region has 16 residues. Germline V gives CDR1 MDHEN, CDR2 SYDVKM.

V usage is TRBV18 and J usage is TRBJ2-1, with 11 nucleotides matching TRBD2. The CDR3 totals 15 residues. V dropped 3 bases and J dropped 7; count of bases not matched to a gene: 5. Germline V gene sequence: CDR1 KGHSH, CDR2 LQKENI. CDR3 sequence reads: CASSPPGLAGNEQFF. The CDR3, as DNA: TGTGCCAGCTCACCCCCCGGACTAGCGGGTAATGAGCAGTTCTTC.

V is TRBV2 and J is TRBJ2-1, with D tentatively TRBD2 (6 bases). The CDR3 loop spans 13 amino acids. V was cut by 4 bases and J by 7 bases, with 11 bases left in between. Germline values: CDR1 SNHLY, CDR2 FYNNEI. This CDR3 reads CASSVNSGNEQFF. The CDR3 coding sequence is TGTGCCAGCAGTGTTAATAGCGGTAATGAGCAGTTCTTC.

The chain has TRBV7-2 and TRBJ2-3; maybe TRBD2 (6 bases). CDR1 and CDR2 from the germline V gene are SGHTA and FQGNSA. The CDR3 is made up of 13 amino acids. Trimming pared 5 bases from V and 6 bases from J, leaving 12 bases between. CDR3 sequence: CASSIRLGDTQYF. CDR3 sequence (DNA): TGTGCCAGCAGCATAAGACTAGGGGATACGCAGTATTTT.

The chain employs TRBV7-9 and TRBJ1-1, with D tentatively TRBD1 (6 bases). Trimming pared 5 bases from V and 12 bases from J, leaving 28 bases between. Germline loops: CDR1 SEHNR, CDR2 FQNEAQ (reference sequence). The CDR3 spans 16 residues. This CDR3 reads CASSQPRRTARLGTFF. The CDR3 DNA sequence: TGTGCCAGCAGCCAACCTCGGAGGACAGCGCGACTAGGGACTTTCTTT.

V gene TRBV7-2 combines with J gene TRBJ1-6; 7 positions agree with TRBD1. Germline loops: CDR1 SGHTA, CDR2 FQGNSA. CDR3 length: 15 residues. The V and J ends lost 1 base and 5 bases, in that order; junction bases with no gene match: 2. The CDR3 DNA sequence: TGTGCCAGCAGCTTAGTAGGGGGCGATAATTCACCCCTCCACTTT. Translation gives CASSLVGGDNSPLHF. Full variable domain (remainder filled in from reference TRBV7-2 and TRBJ1-6): GAGVSQSPSNKVTEKGKDVELRCDPISGHTALYWYRQSLGQGLEFLIYFQGNSAPDKSGLPSDRFSAERTGGSVSTLTIQRTQQEDSAVYLCASSLVGGDNSPLHFGNGTRLTVT.

V and J are TRBV20-1 and TRBJ1-5, with 7 positions matching TRBD1. In germline, CDR1 is DFQATT, CDR2 SNEGSKA (reference sequence). The V segment lost 3 bases and the J segment 8 bases; nucleotides outside the gene matches: 7. The CDR3 runs 13 residues. CDR3 residues: CSASRGGKEPQHF. The CDR3 region has the DNA TGCAGTGCTAGCCGAGGGGGCAAGGAGCCCCAGCATTTT.

The rearrangement uses TRBV24-1 and TRBJ2-3; D gene ambiguous. The CDR3 covers 14 residues. The germline V and J ends were trimmed by 5 bases and 1 base, with 9 bases remaining between them. Germline CDR1 reads KGHDR; CDR2 reads SFDVKD. CDR3 sequence: CATSVSGGTDTQYF. CDR3 nucleotides: TGTGCCACCAGTGTTTCAGGCGGCACAGATACGCAGTATTTT.

The rearrangement uses TRBV24-1 and TRBJ1-2, with D possibly being TRBD1 (5 bases). V was cut by 3 bases and J by 4 bases, with 11 bases left in between. This CDR3 spans 14 amino acids. The germline V gene encodes CDR1 KGHDR and CDR2 SFDVKD. CDR3 region: CATSDRWTTYGYTF. The CDR3 DNA follows: TGTGCCACCAGTGATCGATGGACAACCTATGGCTACACCTTC.

The chain is built from TRBV6-1 and TRBJ1-2; 7 bases are a match to TRBD1. Germline loops: CDR1 MNHNS, CDR2 SASEGT. This CDR3 has 15 amino acids. The J segment lost 0 bases and the V segment lost 3 bases, leaving 4 bases of the junction unmatched. CDR3 in amino acids: CASSEGTAANYGYTF. For the CDR3, the DNA is TGTGCCAGCAGTGAGGGGACAGCAGCTAACTATGGCTACACCTTC.

In its sample, this clonotype is large. The rearrangement uses TRBV20-1 and TRBJ2-7; TRBD1 or TRBD2 may be the D gene (6 bases each). Trimming cost V 5 bases and J 1 base, with 18 bases left between them. The CDR3 has 15 residues. Germline V gene sequence: CDR1 DFQATT, CDR2 SNEGSKA (reference sequence). DNA of the CDR3: TGCAGTGCTCCCAGACGGGGGACACGGTCCTACGAGCAGTACTTC. It codes for CSAPRRGTRSYEQYF.

This rearrangement joins TRBV27 to TRBJ1-5, with a tentative D call TRBD1 (6 bases). With 3 bases removed from V and 1 base from J, the gap between germline ends came to 13 bases. The CDR3 loop spans 16 amino acids. Germline V gene sequence: CDR1 MNHEY, CDR2 SMNVEV (reference sequence). CDR3 bases: TGTGCCAGCAGTTTCCAGGGGCCTATCAGCAATCAGCCCCAGCATTTT. As protein: CASSFQGPISNQPQHF.

In its sample, this clonotype was seen once. V usage is TRBV6-2 or TRBV6-3 and J usage is TRBJ1-2; 9 nucleotides align to TRBD1. Germline V gene sequence: CDR1 MNHEY, CDR2 SVGEGT. This CDR3 has 13 amino acids. V gave up 5 bases and J gave up 3 bases; unmatched junction bases: 1. This CDR3 reads CASSGTGHYGYTF. In DNA, the CDR3 is TGTGCCAGCAGTGGGACAGGGCACTATGGCTACACCTTC.

V usage is TRBV7-2 and J usage is TRBJ1-2; the D is unclear. From germline, CDR1 is SGHTA and CDR2 FQGNSA. V lost 6 bases and J 6 bases, leaving 17 bases between the germline ends. There are 14 residues in the CDR3. CDR3 sequence reads: CASRLPGKWDGYTF. The CDR3 DNA reads TGTGCCAGCAGGTTGCCGGGGAAGTGGGATGGCTACACCTTC.

The V gene is TRBV20-1, the J gene TRBJ1-6; D call uncertain. Between the trimmed V and J ends, which lost 6 bases and 4 bases, there was a span of 13 bases. In germline, CDR1 is DFQATT, CDR2 SNEGSKA (reference sequence). This CDR3 has 14 residues. In DNA form, the CDR3 reads TGCAGTGCGAGAACGGGTCCTTATAATTCACCCCTCCACTTT. It codes for CSARTGPYNSPLHF.

Sample share makes this clonotype medium-sized (0.01 to 0.1%). The chain links TRBV28 to TRBJ1-5; no clear D. This CDR3 comprises 14 residues. Trimming shortened V by 4 bases and J by 7 bases, and 14 bases separated the two germline ends. Per germline, CDR1 MDHEN and CDR2 SYDVKM. For the CDR3, the DNA is TGTGCCAGCAGTTCGTTCCGCTGGGAACAGCCCCAGCATTTT. Translated: CASSSFRWEQPQHF. Filled out from reference TRBV28 and TRBJ1-5, the complete variable domain reads DVKVTQSSRYLVKRTGEKVFLECVQDMDHENMFWYRQDPGLGLRLIYFSYDVKMKEKGDIPEGYSVSREKKERFSLILESASTNQTSMYLCASSSFRWEQPQHFGDGTRLSIL.

This clonotype has only one observation. V is TRBV20-1 and J is TRBJ1-1; D is possibly TRBD1 (6 bases). CDR3 size: 10 residues. Germline CDR1 DFQATT, CDR2 SNEGSKA (reference sequence). With 5 bases removed from V and 11 bases from J, the gap between germline ends came to 12 bases. CDR3: CSAPRGRAFF. The CDR3 region has the DNA TGCAGTGCTCCCCGGGGGCGGGCTTTCTTT.